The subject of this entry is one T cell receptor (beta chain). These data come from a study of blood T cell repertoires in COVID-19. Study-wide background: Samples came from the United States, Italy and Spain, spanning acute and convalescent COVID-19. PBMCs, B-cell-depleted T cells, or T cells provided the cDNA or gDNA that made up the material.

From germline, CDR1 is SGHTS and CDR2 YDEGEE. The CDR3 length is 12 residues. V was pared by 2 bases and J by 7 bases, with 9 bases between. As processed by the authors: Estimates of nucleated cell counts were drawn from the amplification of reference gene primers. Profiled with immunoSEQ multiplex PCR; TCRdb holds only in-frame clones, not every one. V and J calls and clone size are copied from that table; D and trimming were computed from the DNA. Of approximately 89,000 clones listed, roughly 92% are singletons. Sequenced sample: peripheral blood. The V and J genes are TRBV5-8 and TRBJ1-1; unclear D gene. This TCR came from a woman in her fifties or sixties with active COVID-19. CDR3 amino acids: CASSFTRVEAFF. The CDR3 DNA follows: TGTGCCAGCAGCTTTACCCGGGTTGAAGCTTTCTTT.